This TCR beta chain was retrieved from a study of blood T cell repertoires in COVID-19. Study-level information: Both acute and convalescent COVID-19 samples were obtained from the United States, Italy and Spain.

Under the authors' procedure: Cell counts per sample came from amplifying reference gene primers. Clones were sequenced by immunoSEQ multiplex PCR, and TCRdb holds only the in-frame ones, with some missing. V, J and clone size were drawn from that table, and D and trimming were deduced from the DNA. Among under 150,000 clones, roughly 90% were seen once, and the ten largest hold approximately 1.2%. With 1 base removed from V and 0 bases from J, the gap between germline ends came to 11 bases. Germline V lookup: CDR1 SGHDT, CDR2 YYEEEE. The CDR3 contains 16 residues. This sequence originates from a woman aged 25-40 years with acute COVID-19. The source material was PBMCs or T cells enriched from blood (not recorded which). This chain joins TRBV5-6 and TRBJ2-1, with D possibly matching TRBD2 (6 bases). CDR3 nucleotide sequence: TGTGCCAGCAGCTTGTTTAGCGGAGTCTCCTACAATGAGCAGTTCTTC. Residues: CASSLFSGVSYNEQFF. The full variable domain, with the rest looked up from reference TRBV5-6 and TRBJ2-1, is DAGVTQSPTHLIKTRGQQVTLRCSPKSGHDTVSWYQQALGQGPQFIFQYYEEEERQRGNFPDRFSGHQFPNYSSELNVNALLLGDSALYLCASSLFSGVSYNEQFFGPGTRLTVL.